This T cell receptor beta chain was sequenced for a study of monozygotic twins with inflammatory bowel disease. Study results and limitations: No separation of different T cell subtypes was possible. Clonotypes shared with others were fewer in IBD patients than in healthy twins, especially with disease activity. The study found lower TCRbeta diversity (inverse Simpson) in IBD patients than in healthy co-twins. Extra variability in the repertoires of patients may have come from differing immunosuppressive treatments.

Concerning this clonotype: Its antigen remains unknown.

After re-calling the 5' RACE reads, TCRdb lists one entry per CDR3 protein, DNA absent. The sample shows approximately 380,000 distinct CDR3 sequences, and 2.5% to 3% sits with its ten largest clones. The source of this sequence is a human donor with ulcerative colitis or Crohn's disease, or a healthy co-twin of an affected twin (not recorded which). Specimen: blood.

CDR3 region: CATSSGRGYNEQFF. The chain is built from TRBV6-2 or TRBV6-3 and TRBJ2-1; the TCRdb D gene call, TRBD1, has no DNA to confirm it. From germline, CDR1 is MNHEY and CDR2 SVGEGT. CDR3 length: 14 residues.